This note documents a single T cell receptor beta chain sequence. An amount of RNA that ranged from roughly 0.45 to 1 ug was reverse transcribed with random hexamers. A single record per CDR3 protein comes from TCRdb applying MiXCR to the immunoSEQ multiplex PCR reads. Found here are approximately 74,000 distinct CDR3 sequences, approximately 95% of them singletons; the top ten hold approximately 0.92%. V gave up 3 bases and J gave up 8 bases, with 17 bases separating them. The length of the CDR3 is 15 residues. The data were obtained in a study of CD8 T cells in Susac syndrome. TCR beta sequencing covered blood CD8+ and CD4+ T cells.

Sequenced sample: CD8+ T cells from PBMCs. The receptor's source is a human donor with Susac syndrome. This sequence joins TRBV12-3 or TRBV12-4 and TRBJ1-5; D not certain. The CDR3 protein is CASSLIGGWNEPQHF. Written as DNA, the CDR3 is TGTGCCAGCAGTTTGATTGGAGGTTGGAATGAGCCCCAGCATTTT.